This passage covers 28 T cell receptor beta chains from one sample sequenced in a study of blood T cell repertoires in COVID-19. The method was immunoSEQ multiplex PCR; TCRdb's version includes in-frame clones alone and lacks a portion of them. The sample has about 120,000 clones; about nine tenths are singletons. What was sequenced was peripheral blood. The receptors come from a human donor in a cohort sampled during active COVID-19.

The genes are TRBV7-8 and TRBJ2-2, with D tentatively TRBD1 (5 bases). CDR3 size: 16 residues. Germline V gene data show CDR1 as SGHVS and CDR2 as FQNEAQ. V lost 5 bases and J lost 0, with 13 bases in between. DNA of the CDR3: TGTGCCAGCAGCGAGCCTCGACAGACGAACACCGGGGAGCTGTTTTTT. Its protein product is CASSEPRQTNTGELFF.

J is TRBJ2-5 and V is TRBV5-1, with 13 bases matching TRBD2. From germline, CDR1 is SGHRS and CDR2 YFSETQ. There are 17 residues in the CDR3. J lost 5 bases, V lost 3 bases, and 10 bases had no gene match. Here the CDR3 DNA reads TGCGCCAGCAGCTCCACCGTCGGGACTAGCGGGGTGGAGACCCAGTACTTC. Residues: CASSSTVGTSGVETQYF. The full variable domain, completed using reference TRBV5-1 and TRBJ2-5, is KAGVTQTPRYLIKTRGQQVTLSCSPISGHRSVSWYQQTPGQGLQFLFEYFSETQRNKGNFPGRFSGRQFSNSRSEMNVSTLELGDSALYLCASSSTVGTSGVETQYFGPGTRLLVL.

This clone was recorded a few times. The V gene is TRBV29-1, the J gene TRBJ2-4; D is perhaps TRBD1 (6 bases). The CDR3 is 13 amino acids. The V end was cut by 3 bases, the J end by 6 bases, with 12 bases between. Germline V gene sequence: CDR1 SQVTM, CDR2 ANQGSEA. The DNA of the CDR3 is TGCAGCGTTGATTCGACAGGAGGAAACATTCAGTACTTC. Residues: CSVDSTGGNIQYF.

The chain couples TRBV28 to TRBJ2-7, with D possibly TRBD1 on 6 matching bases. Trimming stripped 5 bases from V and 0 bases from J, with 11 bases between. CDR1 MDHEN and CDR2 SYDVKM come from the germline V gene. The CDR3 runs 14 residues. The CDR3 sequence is CASSRQGTSYEQYF. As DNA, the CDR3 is TGTGCCAGCAGTCGTCAGGGGACCTCCTACGAGCAGTACTTC.

The CDR3: CATSRDVGATGELFF. The CDR3 DNA follows: TGTGCCACCAGCAGAGATGTAGGGGCCACCGGGGAGCTGTTTTTT. The chain recombines TRBV15 with TRBJ2-2; D perhaps matches TRBD1 (5 bases). Deletions cut 0 bases from V and 4 bases from J, with 9 bases between. Germline V gives CDR1 LNHNV, CDR2 YYDKDF (reference sequence). This CDR3 has 15 amino acids.

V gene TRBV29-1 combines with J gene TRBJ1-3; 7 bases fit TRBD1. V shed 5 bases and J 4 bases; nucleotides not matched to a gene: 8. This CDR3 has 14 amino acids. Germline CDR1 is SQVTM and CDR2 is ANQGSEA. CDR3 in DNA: TGCAGCGTTTCATTAACAGGGGCGGGAAACACCATATATTTT. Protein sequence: CSVSLTGAGNTIYF. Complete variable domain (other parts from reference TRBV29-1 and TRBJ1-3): SAVISQKPSRDICQRGTSLTIQCQVDSQVTMMFWYRQQPGQSLTLIATANQGSEATYESGFVIDKFPISRPNLTFSTLTVSNMSPEDSSIYLCSVSLTGAGNTIYFGEGSWLTVV.

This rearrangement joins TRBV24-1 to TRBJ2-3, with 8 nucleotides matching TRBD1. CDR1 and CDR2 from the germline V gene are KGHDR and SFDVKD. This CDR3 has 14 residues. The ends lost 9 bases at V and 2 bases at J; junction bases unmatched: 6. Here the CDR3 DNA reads TGTGCCACCTGGACAGGGTTGGCCACAGATACGCAGTATTTT. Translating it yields CATWTGLATDTQYF.

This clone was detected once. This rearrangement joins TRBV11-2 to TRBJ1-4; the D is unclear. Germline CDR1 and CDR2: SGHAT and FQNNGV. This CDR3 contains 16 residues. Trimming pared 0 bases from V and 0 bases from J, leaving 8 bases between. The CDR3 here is CASSLDGAATNEKLFF. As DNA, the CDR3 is TGTGCCAGCAGCTTAGATGGAGCAGCAACTAATGAAAAACTGTTTTTT.

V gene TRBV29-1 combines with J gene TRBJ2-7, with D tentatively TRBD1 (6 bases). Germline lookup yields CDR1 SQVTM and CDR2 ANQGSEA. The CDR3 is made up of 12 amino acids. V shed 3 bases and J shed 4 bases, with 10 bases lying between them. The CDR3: CSVDTGRYEQYF. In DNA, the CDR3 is TGCAGCGTTGATACAGGGCGGTACGAGCAGTACTTC.

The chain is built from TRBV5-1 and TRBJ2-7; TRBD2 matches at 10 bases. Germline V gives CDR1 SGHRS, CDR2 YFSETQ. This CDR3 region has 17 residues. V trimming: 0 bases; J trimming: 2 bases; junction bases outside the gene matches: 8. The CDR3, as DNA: TGCGCCAGCAGCTTGGTGCTAGCGGGGGCCACCGCCTACGAGCAGTACTTC. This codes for CASSLVLAGATAYEQYF. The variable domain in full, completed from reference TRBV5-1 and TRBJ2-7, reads KAGVTQTPRYLIKTRGQQVTLSCSPISGHRSVSWYQQTPGQGLQFLFEYFSETQRNKGNFPGRFSGRQFSNSRSEMNVSTLELGDSALYLCASSLVLAGATAYEQYFGPGTRLTVT.

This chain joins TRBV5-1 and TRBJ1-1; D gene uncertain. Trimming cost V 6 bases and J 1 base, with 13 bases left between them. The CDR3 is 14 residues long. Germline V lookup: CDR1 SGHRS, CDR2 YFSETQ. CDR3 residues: CASTLQPPNTEAFF. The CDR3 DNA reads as TGCGCCAGCACCCTACAGCCACCGAACACTGAAGCTTTCTTT.

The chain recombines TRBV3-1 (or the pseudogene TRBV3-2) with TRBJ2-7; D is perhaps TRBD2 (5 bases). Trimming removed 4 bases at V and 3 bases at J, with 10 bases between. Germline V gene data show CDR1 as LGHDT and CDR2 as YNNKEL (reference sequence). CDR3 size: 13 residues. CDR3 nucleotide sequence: TGTGCCAGCAGCCCCCGCCGGGGCTACGAGCAGTACTTC. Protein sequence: CASSPRRGYEQYF.

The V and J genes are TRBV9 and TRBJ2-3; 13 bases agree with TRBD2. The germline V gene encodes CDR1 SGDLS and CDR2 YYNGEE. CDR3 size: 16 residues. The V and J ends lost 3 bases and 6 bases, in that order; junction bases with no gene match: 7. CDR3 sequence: CASSGLAGGLGDTQYF. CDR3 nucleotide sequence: TGTGCCAGCAGCGGACTAGCGGGGGGACTCGGCGATACGCAGTATTTT. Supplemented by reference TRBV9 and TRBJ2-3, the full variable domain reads DSGVTQTPKHLITATGQRVTLRCSPRSGDLSVYWYQQSLDQGLQFLIQYYNGEERAKGNILERFSAQQFPDLHSELNLSSLELGDSALYFCASSGLAGGLGDTQYFGPGTRLTVL.

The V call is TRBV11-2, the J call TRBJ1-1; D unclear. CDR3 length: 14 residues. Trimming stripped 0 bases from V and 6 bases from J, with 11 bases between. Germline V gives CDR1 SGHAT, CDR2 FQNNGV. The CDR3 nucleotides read TGTGCCAGCAGCTTAGATGGGAGGGATCCTGAAGCTTTCTTT. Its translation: CASSLDGRDPEAFF.

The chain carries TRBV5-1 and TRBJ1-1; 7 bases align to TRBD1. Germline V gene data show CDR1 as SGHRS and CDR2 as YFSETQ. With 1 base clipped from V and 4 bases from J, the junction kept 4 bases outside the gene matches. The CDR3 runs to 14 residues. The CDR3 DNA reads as TGCGCCAGCAGCTTGAATAACAGGGGCACTGAAGCTTTCTTT. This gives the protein CASSLNNRGTEAFF.

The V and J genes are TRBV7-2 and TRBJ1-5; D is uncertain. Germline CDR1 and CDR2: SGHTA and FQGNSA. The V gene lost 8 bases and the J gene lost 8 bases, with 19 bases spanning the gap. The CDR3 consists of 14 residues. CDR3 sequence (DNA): TGTGCCAGCCCCTCTCTGAGGGCTCGGGAGCCCCAGCATTTT. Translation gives CASPSLRAREPQHF.

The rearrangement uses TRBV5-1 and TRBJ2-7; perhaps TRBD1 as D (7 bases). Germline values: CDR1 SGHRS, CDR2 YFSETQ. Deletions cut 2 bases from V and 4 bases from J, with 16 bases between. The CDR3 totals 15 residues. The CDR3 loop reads CASSFGPAGGYEQYF. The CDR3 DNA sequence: TGCGCCAGCAGCTTCGGTCCGGCAGGGGGGTACGAGCAGTACTTC.

The CDR3 loop is CASSGRLASSYEQYF. As DNA, the CDR3 is TGTGCCAGCTCAGGCCGACTAGCGAGCTCCTACGAGCAGTACTTC. The chain recombines TRBV18 with TRBJ2-7; 8 bases align to TRBD2. The CDR3 is 15 residues long. J lost 0 bases, V lost 5 bases, and 6 bases had no gene match. Germline V gene sequence: CDR1 KGHSH, CDR2 LQKENI.

The CDR3 region has the DNA TGTGCCAGCAGTGAAGGAGGATATGGCTACACCTTC. The encoded protein is CASSEGGYGYTF. The chain is built from TRBV6-1 and TRBJ1-2; no reliable D call. The CDR3 consists of 12 residues. From germline, CDR1 is MNHNS and CDR2 SASEGT. Trimming shortened V by 1 base and J by 5 bases, and 5 bases separated the two germline ends.

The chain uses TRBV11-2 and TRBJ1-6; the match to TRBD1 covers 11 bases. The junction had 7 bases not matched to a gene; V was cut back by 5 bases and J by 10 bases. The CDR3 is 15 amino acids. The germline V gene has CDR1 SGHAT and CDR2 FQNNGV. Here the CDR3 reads CASSPGQGAWSPLHF. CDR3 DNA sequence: TGTGCCAGCAGCCCTGGACAGGGGGCATGGTCACCCCTCCACTTT. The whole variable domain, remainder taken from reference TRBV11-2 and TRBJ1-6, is EAGVAQSPRYKIIEKRQSVAFWCNPISGHATLYWYQQILGQGPKLLIQFQNNGVVDDSQLPKDRFSAERLKGVDSTLKIQPAKLEDSAVYLCASSPGQGAWSPLHFGNGTRLTVT.

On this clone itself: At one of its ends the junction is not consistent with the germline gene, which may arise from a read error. The CDR3 DNA is TGTGCCAGCAGTTTAGACCCGGCCTACAATGAGCAGTTCTTC. This encodes CASSLDPAYNEQFF. The chain has TRBV11-3 and TRBJ2-1; unclear D gene. This CDR3 has 14 amino acids. The germline V gene encodes CDR1 SGHNT and CDR2 YENEEA.

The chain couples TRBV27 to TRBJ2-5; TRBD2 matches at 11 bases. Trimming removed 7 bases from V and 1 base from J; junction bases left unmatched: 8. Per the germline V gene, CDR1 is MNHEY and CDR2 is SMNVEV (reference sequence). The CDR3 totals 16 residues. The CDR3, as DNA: TGTGCCAGCAACACCCATCTAGCGGGGGGCCAAGAGACCCAGTACTTC. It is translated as CASNTHLAGGQETQYF.

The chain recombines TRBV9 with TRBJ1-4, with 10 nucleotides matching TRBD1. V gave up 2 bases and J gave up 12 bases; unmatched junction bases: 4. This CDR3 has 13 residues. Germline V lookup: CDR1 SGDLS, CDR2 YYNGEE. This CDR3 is CASSVGQGVELFF. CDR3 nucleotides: TGTGCCAGCAGCGTTGGACAGGGGGTAGAACTGTTTTTT. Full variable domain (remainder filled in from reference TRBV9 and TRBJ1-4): DSGVTQTPKHLITATGQRVTLRCSPRSGDLSVYWYQQSLDQGLQFLIQYYNGEERAKGNILERFSAQQFPDLHSELNLSSLELGDSALYFCASSVGQGVELFFGSGTQLSVL.

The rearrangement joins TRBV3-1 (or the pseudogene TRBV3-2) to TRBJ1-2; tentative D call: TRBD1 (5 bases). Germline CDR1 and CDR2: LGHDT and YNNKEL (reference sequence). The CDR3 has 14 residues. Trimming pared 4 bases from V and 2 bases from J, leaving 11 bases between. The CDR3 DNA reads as TGTGCCAGCAGCCCAAGACGGGGGAACTATGGCTACACCTTC. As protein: CASSPRRGNYGYTF.

The CDR3 DNA reads TGTGCCAGCAGCGTAGATGGTGGGCTAAGCACAGATACGCAGTATTTT. Residues: CASSVDGGLSTDTQYF. The chain recombines TRBV9 with TRBJ2-3; unclear D gene. V was clipped by 0 bases and J by 0 bases, with 11 bases between them. CDR1 and CDR2 from the germline V gene are SGDLS and YYNGEE. The CDR3 spans 16 residues.

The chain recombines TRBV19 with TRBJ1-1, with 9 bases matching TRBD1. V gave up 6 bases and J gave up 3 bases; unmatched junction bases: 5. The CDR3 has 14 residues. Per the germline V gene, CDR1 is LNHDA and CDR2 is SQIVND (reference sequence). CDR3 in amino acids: CASRRTGEDTEAFF. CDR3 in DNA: TGTGCCAGTAGAAGGACAGGGGAAGACACTGAAGCTTTCTTT.

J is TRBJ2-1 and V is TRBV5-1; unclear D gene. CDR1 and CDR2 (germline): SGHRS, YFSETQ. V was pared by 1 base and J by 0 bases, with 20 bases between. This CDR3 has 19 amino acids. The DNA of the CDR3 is TGCGCCAGCAGCTTGATTGCAGGCTATAGAATCAGCTCCTACAATGAGCAGTTCTTC. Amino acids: CASSLIAGYRISSYNEQFF.

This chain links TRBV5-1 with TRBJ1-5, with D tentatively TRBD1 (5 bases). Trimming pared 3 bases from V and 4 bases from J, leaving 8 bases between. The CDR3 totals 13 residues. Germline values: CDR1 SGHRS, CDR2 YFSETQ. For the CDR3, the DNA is TGCGCCAGCAGCTGGGGGGAAAATCAGCCCCAGCATTTT. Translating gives CASSWGENQPQHF.